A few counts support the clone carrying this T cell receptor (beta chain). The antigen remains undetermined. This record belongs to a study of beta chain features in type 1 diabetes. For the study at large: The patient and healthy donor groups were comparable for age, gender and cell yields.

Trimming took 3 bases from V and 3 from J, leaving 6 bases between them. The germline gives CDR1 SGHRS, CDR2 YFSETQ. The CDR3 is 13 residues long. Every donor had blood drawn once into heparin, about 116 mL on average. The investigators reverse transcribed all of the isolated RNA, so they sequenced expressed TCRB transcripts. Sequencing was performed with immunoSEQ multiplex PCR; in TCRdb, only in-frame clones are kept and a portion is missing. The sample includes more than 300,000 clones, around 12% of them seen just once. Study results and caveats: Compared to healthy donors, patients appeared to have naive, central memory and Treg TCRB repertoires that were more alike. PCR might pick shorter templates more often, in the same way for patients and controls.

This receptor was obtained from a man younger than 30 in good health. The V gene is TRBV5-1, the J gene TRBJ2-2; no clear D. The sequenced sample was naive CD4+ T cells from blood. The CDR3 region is CASSSSYTGELFF. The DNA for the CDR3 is TGCGCCAGCAGCTCGTCCTACACCGGGGAGCTGTTTTTT.